Listed below are T cell receptor beta chains from one sample, sequenced in a study of blood T cells in healthy people across ages. MiXCR was run by TCRdb on the 5' RACE reads, yielding one entry per CDR3 protein. This sample carries roughly 1.7 million distinct CDR3 sequences, roughly 32% of them seen once, and the ten largest clones take about 11%. Sequenced material: blood. The source is a woman under 40 in good health. The conserved cysteine and the conserved F or W are not part of the CDR3 here. The listing skips clone size in some rows; elsewhere it reads once, few, many or a size class.

>few|TRBJ1-5|TRBV7-2
ASSYPPTGSNQPQH
>many|TRBJ1-5|TRBV10-3
AISEPQKPQH
>few|TRBJ2-2|TRBV11-2
ASSLLAGGPVGELF
>NA|TRBJ2-3|TRBV20-1
STSLLAGVRDTQY
>once|TRBJ1-6|TRBV6-1
ASSAAGGAGTSYNSPLH
>NA|TRBJ1-2|TRBV18
ASSPDREYGCT
>NA|TRBJ1-1|TRBV12-3/TRBV12-4
ASSFIDLRPF
>NA|TRBJ1-2|TRBV28
ASSVLGVYGYT
>NA|TRBJ1-5|TRBV20-1
SATMAGSNQPQH
>NA|TRBJ2-1|TRBV30
AWSVSGANNEQF
>NA|TRBJ1-1|TRBV20-1
SARAGGAATEAF
>many|TRBJ2-4|TRBV29-1
SVEAPQGRNIQY
>few|TRBJ2-7|TRBV10-2
ASSSSIRYEQY
>few|TRBJ2-1|TRBV29-1
SVGRGSSYNEQF
>NA|TRBJ2-3|TRBV4-2
ASSQEWLGGGGTDTQY
>NA|TRBJ2-1|TRBV27
AGSIDRGGYNEQF
>NA|TRBJ2-3|TRBV7-7
ASSYGRHQTREGTQY
>NA|TRBJ2-5|TRBV20-1
SARPSGLGKQY
>few|TRBJ2-3|TRBV9
ASSVASQEDTQY
>few|TRBJ1-2|TRBV20-1
SARRQGAGGYT
>NA|TRBJ1-1|TRBV9
ASSASLGYDGNTEAF
>NA|TRBJ2-3|TRBV20-1
SARSVVGGATDTQY
>few|TRBJ2-5|TRBV6-2/TRBV6-3
ASSRQKGLETQY
>NA|TRBJ1-2|TRBV7-9
ASSLPVGVGYGYT
>many|TRBJ2-1|TRBV7-3
ASSQTGGSYNEQF
>NA|TRBJ2-3|TRBV5-6
ASSLAPSGGGTDTQY
>NA|TRBJ1-1|TRBV4-2
ASSQEGPSGTEAF
>NA|TRBJ2-7|TRBV18
ASSSNPGSPPYEQY
>NA|TRBJ1-2|TRBV12-3/TRBV12-4
ASAIGFNYGYT
>few|TRBJ1-1|TRBV12-3/TRBV12-4
ASSRQGSEAF
>NA|TRBJ2-1|TRBV5-1
ASSLGGRVYNEQF
>NA|TRBJ1-1|TRBV29-1
SVEDWRAGNTEAF
>once|TRBJ2-3|TRBV10-1
ASSESMGGDTQY
>NA|TRBJ2-7|TRBV10-3
AISGKLAGNYEQY
>NA|TRBJ2-1|TRBV11-1
ASSLPSSGTSYNEQF
>few|TRBJ2-1|TRBV2
ASSETGPYYNEQF
>few|TRBJ2-3|TRBV7-3
ASSYGSGRDTQY
>few|TRBJ1-2|TRBV5-1
ASSLIGVDGYT
>many|TRBJ1-2|TRBV12-3/TRBV12-4
ASSFGQSYGYT
>NA|TRBJ2-7|TRBV5-1
AGSLLEGSSYEQY
>NA|TRBJ2-7|TRBV27
ASSGGGGIHEQY
>NA|TRBJ1-2|TRBV7-9
ASSRMMTGGGGYT
>NA|TRBJ2-7|TRBV21-1
ASSKVGSPYEQY
>NA|TRBJ2-1|TRBV30
AWSVRPIAGTAYNEQF
>NA|TRBJ1-6|TRBV2
ASGLQGVGSPLH
>few|TRBJ2-5|TRBV9
ASSVGVSGDQETQY
>NA|TRBJ1-2|TRBV13
ASSARDRGMTGYT
>NA|TRBJ2-7|TRBV27
ASSILGYEQY
>few|TRBJ1-2|TRBV29-1
SAGDRETNYGYT
>NA|TRBJ2-7|TRBV5-1
ASSPASGLPREQY